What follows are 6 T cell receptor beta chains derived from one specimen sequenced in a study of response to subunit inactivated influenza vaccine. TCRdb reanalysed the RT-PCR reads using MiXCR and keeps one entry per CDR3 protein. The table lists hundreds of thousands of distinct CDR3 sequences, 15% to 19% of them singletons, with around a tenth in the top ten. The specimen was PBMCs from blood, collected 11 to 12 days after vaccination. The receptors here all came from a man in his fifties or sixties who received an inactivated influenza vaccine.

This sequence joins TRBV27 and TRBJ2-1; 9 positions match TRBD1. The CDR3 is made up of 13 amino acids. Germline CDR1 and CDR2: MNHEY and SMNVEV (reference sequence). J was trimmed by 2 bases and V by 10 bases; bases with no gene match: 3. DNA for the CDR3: TGTGCCACCCGACAGGGGGCCTACAATGAGCAGTTCTTC. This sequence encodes CATRQGAYNEQFF.

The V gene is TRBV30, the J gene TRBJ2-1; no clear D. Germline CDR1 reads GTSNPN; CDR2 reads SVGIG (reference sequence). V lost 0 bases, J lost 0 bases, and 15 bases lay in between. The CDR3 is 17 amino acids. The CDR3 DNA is TGTGCCTGGAGTGTGCCCACCCGGCTTGGCTCCTACAATGAGCAGTTCTTC. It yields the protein CAWSVPTRLGSYNEQFF.

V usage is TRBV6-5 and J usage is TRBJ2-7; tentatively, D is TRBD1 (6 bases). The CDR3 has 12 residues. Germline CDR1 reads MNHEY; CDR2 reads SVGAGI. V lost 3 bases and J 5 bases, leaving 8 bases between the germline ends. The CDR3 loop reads CASSYGGHEQYF. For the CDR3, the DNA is TGTGCCAGCAGTTATGGGGGCCACGAGCAGTACTTC.

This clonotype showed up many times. The CDR3 is CASSPGRSNTGELFF. CDR3 coding DNA: TGTGCCAGCAGCCCCGGGCGGTCGAACACCGGGGAGCTGTTTTTT. The chain is built from TRBV12-3 or TRBV12-4 and TRBJ2-2; D is unclear. The CDR3 spans 15 residues. Trimming removed 6 bases at V and 0 bases at J, with 11 bases between.

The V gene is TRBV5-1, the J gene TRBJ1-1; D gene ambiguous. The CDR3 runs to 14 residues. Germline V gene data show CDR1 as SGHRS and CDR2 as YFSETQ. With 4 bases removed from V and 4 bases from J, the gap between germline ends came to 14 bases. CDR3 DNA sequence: TGCGCCAGCAGCCCAAAAGTAGTGGCCACTGAAGCTTTCTTT. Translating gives CASSPKVVATEAFF. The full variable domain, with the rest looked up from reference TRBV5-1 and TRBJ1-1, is KAGVTQTPRYLIKTRGQQVTLSCSPISGHRSVSWYQQTPGQGLQFLFEYFSETQRNKGNFPGRFSGRQFSNSRSEMNVSTLELGDSALYLCASSPKVVATEAFFGQGTRLTVV.

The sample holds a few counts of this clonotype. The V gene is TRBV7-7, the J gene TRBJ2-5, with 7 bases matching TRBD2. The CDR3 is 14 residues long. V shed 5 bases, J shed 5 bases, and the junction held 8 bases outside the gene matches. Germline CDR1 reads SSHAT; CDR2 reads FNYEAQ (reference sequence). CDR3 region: CASSPSPGRETQYF. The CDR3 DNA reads TGTGCCAGCAGCCCAAGTCCCGGGAGGGAGACCCAGTACTTC.